The source of this T cell receptor beta chain is a study of cytomegalovirus exposure and HLA in healthy donors. Study results and caveats: A later analysis linked a missense variant in DCLRE1C to the trimming of TCR beta V and J genes.

It was with 60 Vbeta and 13 Jbeta primers that the PCR ran. Assay: immunoSEQ multiplex PCR; the TCRdb copy retains only in-frame clones and omits some. The table records 130,000 or so clones, over 75% of them present only once. This clone was observed a few times. Its specificity is unknown. The germline CDR1 and CDR2 sequences are SGHVS and FQNEAQ. V was cut by 4 bases and J by 6 bases, with 10 bases left in between. This CDR3 comprises 12 residues. This clonotype was sampled from a man between 50 and 59 years old in good health and CMV-seronegative. The rearrangement uses TRBV7-8 and TRBJ2-7, with a tentative D call TRBD1 (5 bases). The sample taken for sequencing was PBMCs. In DNA form, the CDR3 reads TGTGCCAGCAGCTCCTCAGGGTCCGAGCAGTACTTC. Protein product: CASSSSGSEQYF.